A selection of T cell receptor beta chains follows, all from one sample in a study of blood T cell repertoires in COVID-19. The repertoire was sequenced with immunoSEQ multiplex PCR; TCRdb's copy has only in-frame clones and lacks some. The data show approximately 300,000 clones, with around 81% seen just once and around 3.9% held by the top ten. Sequencing was performed on peripheral blood. These receptors were taken from a woman in her 50s with active or convalescent COVID-19. Each CDR3 is given with its conserved first and last residue. A D gene is named only where the DNA matches it firmly. A row's size may be missing; if present it is once, few, many or a size class.

V	D	size	J	DNA	CDR3
TRBV7-9	TRBD2	NA	TRBJ2-5	TGTGCCAGCAGCTCTAGCGGGAAGTCGGGAGAGACCCAGTACTTC	CASSSSGKSGETQYF
TRBV9	TRBD1	NA	TRBJ2-1	TGTGCCAGCAGCGTAGAGGTGGGACAGGGTTACAATGAGCAGTTCTTC	CASSVEVGQGYNEQFF
TRBV5-6	NA	NA	TRBJ1-1	TGTGCCAGCAGCTCGAGGTGGTCCTACACTGAAGCTTTCTTT	CASSSRWSYTEAFF
TRBV9	NA	NA	TRBJ2-2	TGTGCCAGCAGCGCCTACAGGGCCGCGAACACCGGGGAGCTGTTTTTT	CASSAYRAANTGELFF
TRBV7-9	NA	once	TRBJ1-5	TGTGCCAGCAGCTCGGCAGGTTCTTGGCCCCAGCATTTT	CASSSAGSWPQHF
TRBV2	NA	NA	TRBJ2-1	TGTGCCAGCATCTTAGCGTCCAGACTAACCAATGAGCAGTTCTTC	CASILASRLTNEQFF
TRBV27	TRBD2	NA	TRBJ2-1	TGTGCCAGCAAGGGACTAGCGGGAGGGAGGAGGTACAATGAGCAGTTCTTC	CASKGLAGGRRYNEQFF
TRBV5-1	TRBD2	few	TRBJ2-7	TGCGCCAGCAGCCAACGATCCGGGACGGGAGGTAACGAGCAGTACTTC	CASSQRSGTGGNEQYF
TRBV5-1	TRBD2	once	TRBJ2-3	TGCGCCAGCAGCTTGGTAACGGGAGGGCTCACAGATACGCAGTATTTT	CASSLVTGGLTDTQYF
TRBV7-2	TRBD1	NA	TRBJ1-2	TGTGCCAGCAGCTTTACAGGGGTTAGTGGCTACACCTTC	CASSFTGVSGYTF
TRBV5-1	TRBD2	NA	TRBJ2-1	TGCGCCAGCAGCTTGGCAGGAGGGACTAGCGCTTACAATGAGCAGTTCTTC	CASSLAGGTSAYNEQFF
TRBV5-1	NA	NA	TRBJ2-3	TGCGCCAGCAGCTTGGGGCACGGAGGGTCAGATACGCAGTATTTT	CASSLGHGGSDTQYF